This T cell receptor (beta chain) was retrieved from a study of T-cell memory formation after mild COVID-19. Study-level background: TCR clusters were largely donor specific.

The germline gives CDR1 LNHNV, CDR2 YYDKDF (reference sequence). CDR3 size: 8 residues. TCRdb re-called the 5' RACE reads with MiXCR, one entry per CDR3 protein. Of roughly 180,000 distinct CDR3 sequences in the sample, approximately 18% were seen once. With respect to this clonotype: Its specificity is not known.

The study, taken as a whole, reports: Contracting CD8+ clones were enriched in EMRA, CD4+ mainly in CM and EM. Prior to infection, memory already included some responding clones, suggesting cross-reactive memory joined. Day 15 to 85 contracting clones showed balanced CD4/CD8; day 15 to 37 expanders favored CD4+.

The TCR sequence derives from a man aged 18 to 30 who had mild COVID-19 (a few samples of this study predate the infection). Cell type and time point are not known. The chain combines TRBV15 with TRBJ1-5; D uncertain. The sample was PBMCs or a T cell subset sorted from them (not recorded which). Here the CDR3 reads CSNQPQHF. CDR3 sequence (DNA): TGTAGCAATCAGCCCCAGCATTTT.